Below are 21 T cell receptor beta chains sequenced from a single sample in a study of post-analysis software for immune sequencing data. General observations from the study: Elevated frequency relative to controls characterized 4 or 5 TRBV segments in patients, TRBV5-6, TRBV5-1 and TRBV20-1 among them.

These receptors lack a known antigen. Built from TCR beta cDNA, the libraries had unique molecular identifiers in them. TCRdb re-derived calls from the PCR reads in MiXCR, one entry per CDR3 protein. The table records 750,000 to 900,000 distinct CDR3 sequences, about 43% of them present only once. Material for sequencing was blood. These receptors were obtained from a girl between 5 and 17 years old with multiple sclerosis.

V usage is TRBV10-3 and J usage is TRBJ2-6; D is uncertain. CDR1 ENHRY and CDR2 SYGVKD come from the germline V gene. The CDR3 contains 14 residues. Trimming left V 3 bases short and J 0 bases short, with 3 bases between. The CDR3 here is CAISDGSGANVLTF. The CDR3 bases are TGTGCCATCAGTGACGGCTCTGGGGCCAACGTCCTGACTTTC.

The chain uses TRBV18 and TRBJ2-7, with a possible D match to TRBD1 (5 bases). This CDR3 comprises 15 residues. V gave up 3 bases and J gave up 0 bases, with 12 bases separating them. CDR1 is KGHSH, CDR2 LQKENI, per germline. CDR3 residues: CASSPSQGFSYEQYF. In DNA form, the CDR3 reads TGTGCCAGCTCACCTTCGCAGGGATTCTCCTACGAGCAGTACTTC.

V usage is TRBV20-1 and J usage is TRBJ2-3; D remains unclear. The CDR3 is made up of 17 amino acids. V lost 0 bases and J lost 0, with 16 bases in between. CDR1 is DFQATT, CDR2 SNEGSKA, per germline (reference sequence). CDR3 DNA sequence: TGCAGTGCTAGAGAGTCGGAACTCCCTACTAGCACAGATACGCAGTATTTT. Protein: CSARESELPTSTDTQYF.

The V and J genes are TRBV20-1 and TRBJ2-5; D possibly corresponds to TRBD2 (6 bases). This CDR3 spans 13 amino acids. In germline, CDR1 is DFQATT, CDR2 SNEGSKA (reference sequence). The ends were cut back, 5 bases at V and 0 bases at J, with 10 bases in the middle. CDR3 nucleotides: TGCAGTGCTTTTCTAGCGAACCAAGAGACCCAGTACTTC. This codes for CSAFLANQETQYF.

This clonotype was detected a few times. The V gene is TRBV20-1, the J gene TRBJ1-1; D ambiguous. This CDR3 spans 14 amino acids. Germline-derived CDR1 and CDR2 are DFQATT and SNEGSKA (reference sequence). Trimming left V 7 bases short and J 6 bases short, with 21 bases between. CDR3 coding DNA: TGCAGTGTTGCACCTGTGGTGGGGAAGCCTGAAGCTTTCTTT. Encoded protein: CSVAPVVGKPEAFF.

Turning to this clonotype: At one of its ends the junction is not consistent with the germline gene, which may arise from a read error. This rearrangement joins TRBV7-2 to TRBJ2-6; the D gene is possibly TRBD1 (5 bases). Germline lookup yields CDR1 SGHTA and CDR2 FQGNSA. The CDR3 extends over 15 amino acids. The CDR3 reads CASSREKTGANVPTF. The DNA for the CDR3 is TGTGCCAGCAGCCGCGAAAAAACTGGGGCCAACGTCCCGACTTTC.

The V call is TRBV7-2, the J call TRBJ2-3, with TRBD1 matching over 8 bases. CDR1 and CDR2 (germline): SGHTA, FQGNSA. The CDR3 loop spans 13 amino acids. With 5 bases clipped from V and 6 bases from J, the junction kept 4 bases outside the gene matches. The CDR3 DNA is TGTGCCAGCAGCCCCCGGACAGGGGATACGCAGTATTTT. This gives the protein CASSPRTGDTQYF.

Only a few counts were recorded for this clonotype. This chain connects TRBV5-8 to TRBJ1-4; 8 bases agree with TRBD1. The CDR3 extends over 14 amino acids. The V and J ends lost 3 bases and 6 bases, in that order; junction bases with no gene match: 4. The germline CDR1 and CDR2 sequences are SGHTS and YDEGEE. The CDR3 protein is CASSWTGTHEKLFF. CDR3 bases: TGTGCCAGCAGCTGGACAGGGACTCATGAAAAACTGTTTTTT.

The chain joins TRBV27 to TRBJ2-7, with TRBD1 matching 8 bases. Trimming cost V 6 bases and J 5 bases; bases outside gene matches: 9. In germline, CDR1 is MNHEY, CDR2 SMNVEV (reference sequence). This CDR3 has 14 residues. The CDR3 DNA reads TGTGCCAGCAGCGAATTTGACAGGGGAAACGAGCAGTACTTC. It codes for CASSEFDRGNEQYF.

This clonotype has more than one count but fewer than ten. The CDR3 DNA is TGCGCCAGCAGCCAAGATCTGAGGCAAAATGAGCAGTTCTTC. Residues: CASSQDLRQNEQFF. The V gene is TRBV4-3, the J gene TRBJ2-1; D unclear. V gave up 0 bases and J gave up 7 bases, with 10 bases separating them. CDR3 length: 14 amino acids. Germline lookup yields CDR1 LGHNA and CDR2 YSLEER.

The table lists this clonotype with a few counts. The CDR3 reads CASSSTTSGETYEQYF. The CDR3 DNA sequence: TGTGCCAGCAGCTCGACGACTAGCGGGGAAACCTACGAGCAGTACTTC. The chain uses TRBV7-6 and TRBJ2-7, with 11 bases lining up with TRBD2. This CDR3 region has 16 residues. The germline gives CDR1 SGHVS, CDR2 FNYEAQ. The V and J ends lost 4 bases and 2 bases, in that order; junction bases with no gene match: 7.

The chain is built from TRBV7-2 and TRBJ2-4; 7 nucleotides align to TRBD2. TRBJ2-7 matches the DNA end more closely, so the J call is doubtful. The CDR3 is 16 amino acids. Germline V gives CDR1 SGHTA, CDR2 FQGNSA. The CDR3 DNA reads as TGTGCCAGCAGCCCGGGACTGGGAATAGCGGGCTACGAGCAGTACTTC. It codes for CASSPGLGIAGYEQYF.

The chain has TRBV11-1 and TRBJ2-1; D perhaps matches TRBD2 (6 bases). CDR1 and CDR2 from the germline V gene are SGHAT and FQDESV (reference sequence). Trimming removed 5 bases at V and 6 bases at J, with 11 bases between. CDR3 length: 13 residues. This chain's CDR3 is CASSPRGGNEQFF. The CDR3 bases are TGTGCCAGCAGCCCCCGGGGAGGCAATGAGCAGTTCTTC.

As concerns this clonotype: This may come from a read error, since a much larger clone is one base off. This chain joins TRBV14 and TRBJ2-5; no clear D. Trimming cost V 2 bases and J 5 bases, with 3 bases left between them. The CDR3 spans 11 residues. Germline lookup yields CDR1 SGHDN and CDR2 FVKESK. In DNA, the CDR3 is TGTGCCAGCAGCCAACGGGAGACCCAGTACTTC. Its translation: CASSQRETQYF.

V gene TRBV5-4 combines with J gene TRBJ2-7; 11 nucleotides line up with TRBD2. This CDR3 has 15 residues. V shed 3 bases and J 2 bases; nucleotides not matched to a gene: 4. Germline V lookup: CDR1 SGHNT, CDR2 YYREEE (reference sequence). CDR3 coding DNA: TGTGCCAGCAGCTCCACTAGCGGGAGTGCCTACGAGCAGTACTTC. Its translation is CASSSTSGSAYEQYF.

This rearrangement joins TRBV7-9 to TRBJ1-5, with 7 nucleotides matching TRBD1. V trimming: 4 bases; J trimming: 9 bases; junction bases outside the gene matches: 3. The germline CDR1 and CDR2 sequences are SEHNR and FQNEAQ (reference sequence). The CDR3 covers 12 residues. The CDR3 reads CASSSGGGPQHF. The CDR3 bases are TGTGCCAGCAGCTCAGGGGGGGGGCCCCAGCATTTT.

In its sample, this clonotype was seen a few times. The chain is built from TRBV20-1 and TRBJ1-1; 8 bases match TRBD1. Germline V lookup: CDR1 DFQATT, CDR2 SNEGSKA (reference sequence). The CDR3 is 12 residues long. The junction had 8 bases not matched to a gene; V was cut back by 3 bases and J by 11 bases. DNA of the CDR3: TGCAGTGCTAGCCCGGGACAGGTTCTCGCTTTCTTT. Its translation: CSASPGQVLAFF.

In this sample, this clonotype turned up a few times. This sequence joins TRBV12-3 or TRBV12-4 and TRBJ2-3, with 8 bases lining up with TRBD1. Trimming cost V 6 bases and J 1 base; bases outside gene matches: 3. CDR3 length: 14 residues. DNA for the CDR3: TGTGCCAGCAGCCGGACAGGGCGCACAGATACGCAGTATTTT. It encodes CASSRTGRTDTQYF.

This clonotype was seen only a few times. The J gene is TRBJ2-1, the V gene TRBV27, with TRBD2 matching over 11 bases. J gave up 8 bases and V 5 bases, and 8 bases lay outside the gene matches. The CDR3 spans 15 residues. CDR1 is MNHEY and CDR2 is SMNVEV in the germline V gene (reference sequence). CDR3: CASSVTSGSWYEQFF. CDR3 DNA sequence: TGTGCCAGCAGTGTAACTAGCGGGAGTTGGTATGAGCAGTTCTTC.

The chain links TRBV15 to TRBJ2-1, with D unclear. Trimming left V 0 bases short and J 0 bases short, with 3 bases between. This CDR3 region has 14 residues. Germline V gene sequence: CDR1 LNHNV, CDR2 YYDKDF (reference sequence). CDR3 protein: CATSRDLSYNEQFF. Here the CDR3 DNA reads TGTGCCACCAGCAGAGATCTCTCCTACAATGAGCAGTTCTTC.

In its sample, this clonotype was seen a few times. The chain has TRBV7-2 and TRBJ2-5; the D gene is possibly TRBD2 (5 bases). Trimming removed 1 base from V and 1 base from J, with 13 bases in between. There are 16 residues in the CDR3. Germline V gives CDR1 SGHTA, CDR2 FQGNSA. CDR3 loop: CASSLEALAPQETQYF. For the CDR3, the DNA is TGTGCCAGCAGCTTAGAGGCTCTAGCCCCCCAAGAGACCCAGTACTTC. The full variable domain, completed using reference TRBV7-2 and TRBJ2-5, is GAGVSQSPSNKVTEKGKDVELRCDPISGHTALYWYRQSLGQGLEFLIYFQGNSAPDKSGLPSDRFSAERTGGSVSTLTIQRTQQEDSAVYLCASSLEALAPQETQYFGPGTRLLVL.